What follows are 26 T cell receptor beta chains derived from one specimen sequenced in a study of cytomegalovirus exposure and HLA in healthy donors. PCR primers comprised 60 Vbeta and 13 Jbeta primers. The assay was immunoSEQ multiplex PCR, and TCRdb's table has in-frame clones only and misses some. In the table there are approximately 120,000 clones, 81% of which are singletons. What was sequenced was PBMCs. These receptors were obtained from a young woman in good health and CMV-seronegative.

This clone was seen a single time. The rearrangement joins TRBV2 to TRBJ2-1; 7 bases are shared with TRBD2. Germline CDR1 SNHLY, CDR2 FYNNEI. With 7 bases clipped from V and 7 bases from J, the junction kept 10 bases outside the gene matches. The CDR3 has 14 residues. The CDR3 DNA reads as TGTGCCAGCAAGGCGGGAGTAATCGGTAATGAGCAGTTCTTC. Translating it yields CASKAGVIGNEQFF.

V and J are TRBV10-1 and TRBJ2-5, with TRBD2 matching over 8 bases. The DNA end favors TRBJ2-7, so the J call may be wrong. Germline V gene lookup returns CDR1 WNHNN and CDR2 SYGVQD (reference sequence). The CDR3 contains 15 residues. The CDR3 DNA follows: TGCGCCAGCAGCGACGGGACTAGAGGCTCCTACGAGCAGTACTTC. This encodes CASSDGTRGSYEQYF.

In nucleotides, the CDR3 is TGTGCCAGCAGTCAAGAGACAGGGATGAACACTGAAGCTTTCTTT. Protein sequence: CASSQETGMNTEAFF. The V gene is TRBV28, the J gene TRBJ1-1, with TRBD1 matching over 7 bases. This CDR3 has 15 residues. Looked up from germline, CDR1 is MDHEN and CDR2 is SYDVKM. V lost 5 bases to trimming and J lost 0 bases; unmatched junction nucleotides: 6. Filled out from reference TRBV28 and TRBJ1-1, the complete variable domain reads DVKVTQSSRYLVKRTGEKVFLECVQDMDHENMFWYRQDPGLGLRLIYFSYDVKMKEKGDIPEGYSVSREKKERFSLILESASTNQTSMYLCASSQETGMNTEAFFGQGTRLTVV.

The CDR3 loop reads CASSVGVTSGSGEQYF. The CDR3 DNA is TGTGCCAGCAGCGTAGGAGTCACTAGCGGGAGTGGCGAGCAGTACTTC. The chain is built from TRBV9 and TRBJ2-7; TRBD2 aligns across 11 bases. The CDR3 extends over 16 amino acids. The V gene end was trimmed by 0 bases and the J gene end by 6 bases; junction bases not matched to a gene: 8. Looked up from germline, CDR1 is SGDLS and CDR2 is YYNGEE.

The CDR3 reads CASSLAGGLQPQHF. CDR3 nucleotides: TGTGCCAGCAGCTTGGCCGGAGGGCTGCAGCCCCAGCATTTT. J is TRBJ1-5 and V is TRBV5-8; D ambiguous. The V gene's germline CDR1 is SGHTS and CDR2 YDEGEE. V lost 0 bases, J lost 7 bases, and 11 bases lay in between. The CDR3 runs to 14 residues.

This chain connects TRBV6-1 to TRBJ2-3; TRBD2 aligns across 10 bases. The trim removed 3 bases at V and 5 bases at J, leaving 5 bases unmatched. This CDR3 has 15 amino acids. From germline, CDR1 is MNHNS and CDR2 SASEGT. The chain's CDR3 is CASSDSAGGGDTQYF. The CDR3 bases are TGTGCCAGCAGTGATTCAGCGGGAGGGGGAGATACGCAGTATTTT.

The gene calls are TRBV5-4 and TRBJ2-3; TRBD1 agrees at 10 bases. This CDR3 is built from 16 residues. The germline V gene has CDR1 SGHNT and CDR2 YYREEE (reference sequence). The ends lost 4 bases at V and 4 bases at J; junction bases unmatched: 9. The CDR3 bases are TGTGCCAGCAGCCCTGGGGGGGACAGGGGTCCAGATACGCAGTATTTT. The encoded protein is CASSPGGDRGPDTQYF.

The chain joins TRBV7-2 to TRBJ2-7, with D perhaps TRBD1 (6 bases). CDR3 length: 15 residues. The germline V and J ends were trimmed by 5 bases and 2 bases, with 16 bases remaining between them. Germline CDR1 reads SGHTA; CDR2 reads FQGNSA. CDR3 bases: TGTGCCAGCAGCACTTTGACAGGTGGGGCCTACGAGCAGTACTTC. Amino acid sequence: CASSTLTGGAYEQYF.

This clone was recorded once. The rearrangement uses TRBV30 and TRBJ2-5; 8 bases are shared with TRBD1. CDR3 length equals 15 residues. Germline V gene sequence: CDR1 GTSNPN, CDR2 SVGIG (reference sequence). J was trimmed by 5 bases and V by 1 base; bases with no gene match: 9. In nucleotides, the CDR3 is TGTGCCTGGAGTGGCCAGGGGGCCGCCTGGGAGACCCAGTACTTC. The encoded protein is CAWSGQGAAWETQYF.

J is TRBJ1-1 and V is TRBV18; D not certain. The CDR3 is 14 residues long. Germline CDR1 reads KGHSH; CDR2 reads LQKENI. V lost 5 bases, J lost 1 base, and 11 bases lay in between. CDR3 DNA: TGTGCCAGCTCAGTAACGCAGGCGAACACTGAAGCTTTCTTT. Encoded protein: CASSVTQANTEAFF. Variable domain in full (rest from reference TRBV18 and TRBJ1-1): NAGVMQNPRHLVRRRGQEARLRCSPMKGHSHVYWYRQLPEEGLKFMVYLQKENIIDESGMPKERFSAEFPKEGPSILRIQQVVRGDSAAYFCASSVTQANTEAFFGQGTRLTVV.

The chain joins TRBV28 to TRBJ1-4; D perhaps matches TRBD1 (6 bases). Germline CDR1 reads MDHEN; CDR2 reads SYDVKM. The CDR3 covers 14 residues. The V end was cut by 1 base, the J end by 14 bases, with 17 bases between. The CDR3 region has the DNA TGTGCCAGCAGTTTATTGACAGGAGGCGGGTGGCTGTTTTTT. Protein product: CASSLLTGGGWLFF.

The CDR3 nucleotides are TGTGCCAGCAGCCCAACCCTGGAGTTAACAAATGAAAAACTGTTTTTT. It codes for CASSPTLELTNEKLFF. This sequence joins TRBV12-1 and TRBJ1-4. TRBV12-1 constitutes a pseudogene. This CDR3 is built from 16 residues.

The chain uses TRBV28 and TRBJ1-5; possible D gene TRBD1, 5 bases. Trimming cost V 5 bases and J 5 bases, with 13 bases left between them. The germline V gene encodes CDR1 MDHEN and CDR2 SYDVKM. The CDR3 consists of 14 residues. The CDR3 DNA follows: TGTGCCAGCAGTACGCGGGGGGGTGATCAGCCCCAGCATTTT. It translates to CASSTRGGDQPQHF.

The gene calls are TRBV4-1 and TRBJ2-3; 7 positions agree with TRBD2. The CDR3 runs to 19 residues. Trimming cost V 4 bases and J 0 bases; bases outside gene matches: 16. Germline loops: CDR1 MGHRA, CDR2 YSYEKL. CDR3: CASSRTRGGSPRSTDTQYF. CDR3 in DNA: TGCGCCAGCAGCCGCACGAGGGGCGGGAGCCCGAGAAGCACAGATACGCAGTATTTT.

The rearrangement links TRBV6-5 to TRBJ2-6, with 7 positions matching TRBD1. CDR3 length: 14 residues. Per germline, CDR1 MNHEY and CDR2 SVGAGI. V lost 6 bases and J lost 2; bases outside the gene matches: 1. CDR3 protein: CASSDRAGANVLTF. CDR3 nucleotides: TGTGCCAGCAGCGACAGGGCTGGGGCCAACGTCCTGACTTTC.

The gene calls are TRBV28 and TRBJ1-1, with D tentatively TRBD1 (5 bases). This CDR3 is 21 amino acids long. V lost 5 bases and J lost 3, with 34 bases in between. CDR1 MDHEN and CDR2 SYDVKM come from the germline V gene. The CDR3 protein is CASSPRTPLTRRGPTDTEAFF. The DNA of the CDR3 is TGTGCCAGCAGTCCTCGAACACCGTTAACCCGGAGGGGCCCCACGGACACTGAAGCTTTCTTT.

The CDR3 loop is CASSSGVTGYTF. The CDR3 DNA follows: TGTGCCAGCAGCTCAGGGGTAACGGGCTACACCTTC. The rearrangement uses TRBV5-5 and TRBJ1-2, with a weak D call TRBD1 (6 bases). The CDR3 length is 12 residues. Germline V gene sequence: CDR1 SGHKS, CDR2 YYEKEE (reference sequence). Between the trimmed V and J ends, which lost 3 bases and 8 bases, there was a span of 11 bases.

V gene TRBV19 combines with J gene TRBJ2-1; 11 bases align to TRBD2. The J segment lost 4 bases and the V segment lost 7 bases, leaving 3 bases of the junction unmatched. CDR1 is LNHDA, CDR2 SQIVND, per germline (reference sequence). This CDR3 is 14 amino acids long. The CDR3 here is CASIPSGGYNEQFF. CDR3 DNA: TGTGCCAGTATCCCTAGCGGGGGGTACAATGAGCAGTTCTTC.

The chain couples TRBV5-6 to TRBJ1-4; tentatively, D is TRBD1 (6 bases). With 1 base removed from V and 6 bases from J, the gap between germline ends came to 7 bases. Germline V gene sequence: CDR1 SGHDT, CDR2 YYEEEE. This CDR3 has 13 residues. The CDR3 here is CASSLTGYEKLFF. CDR3 sequence (DNA): TGTGCCAGCAGCTTGACAGGGTATGAAAAACTGTTTTTT.

The genes are TRBV10-3 and TRBJ2-1, with 14 bases identical to TRBD2. The junction had 14 bases not matched to a gene; V was cut back by 4 bases and J by 9 bases. The CDR3 is 18 amino acids. Germline values: CDR1 ENHRY, CDR2 SYGVKD. In DNA form, the CDR3 reads TGTGCCATCAGTGTAGGACGAGCCGGGACTAGCGGGAGAGGTGAGCAGTTCTTC. This codes for CAISVGRAGTSGRGEQFF.

The chain uses TRBV29-1 and TRBJ2-5, with D unclear. With 3 bases removed from V and 1 base from J, the gap between germline ends came to 9 bases. This CDR3 spans 13 amino acids. Germline V lookup: CDR1 SQVTM, CDR2 ANQGSEA. This chain's CDR3 is CSVDFQVQETQYF. CDR3 coding DNA: TGCAGCGTTGATTTCCAGGTCCAAGAGACCCAGTACTTC.

The chain carries TRBV4-1 and TRBJ1-5, with 9 positions matching TRBD1. Trimming took 1 base from V and 8 from J; bases not matched to a gene: 6. Per germline, CDR1 MGHRA and CDR2 YSYEKL. The CDR3 has 15 residues. The CDR3: CASSQGWTGVEPQHF. The CDR3 nucleotides are TGCGCCAGCAGCCAAGGTTGGACAGGGGTGGAGCCCCAGCATTTT.

The V and J genes are TRBV10-2 and TRBJ2-5; 8 nucleotides agree with TRBD2. The J call is in doubt because the DNA end fits TRBJ2-7 better. The CDR3 has 14 residues. Germline values: CDR1 WSHSY, CDR2 SAAADI. For the CDR3, the DNA is TGCGCCGCCGGGGGGGTCGGGCTAACCTACGAGCAGTACTTC. Residues: CAAGGVGLTYEQYF.

This clone appeared a single time. V usage is TRBV2 and J usage is TRBJ2-1, with a possible D match to TRBD2 (5 bases). CDR1 SNHLY and CDR2 FYNNEI come from the germline V gene. Trimming removed 6 bases from V and 6 bases from J, with 6 bases in between. The CDR3 contains 11 residues. The CDR3 nucleotides read TGTGCCAGCAGGGACTTCAATGAGCAGTTCTTC. Protein sequence: CASRDFNEQFF.

About this clone: The junction differs from germline at one of its ends, possibly a read error. V usage is TRBV10-3 and J usage is TRBJ1-1, with 10 bases fitting TRBD1. Germline V gives CDR1 ENHRY, CDR2 SYGVKD. This CDR3 contains 16 residues. The CDR3 is CASSGDRGGGNTEAFF. The CDR3 DNA sequence: TGTGCCAGCAGTGGGGACAGGGGAGGGGGGAACACTGAAGCTTTCTTT.

V and J are TRBV2 and TRBJ2-5; D possibly corresponds to TRBD1 (7 bases). The germline V gene has CDR1 SNHLY and CDR2 FYNNEI. V was trimmed by 8 bases and J by 2 bases, leaving 18 bases between them. The CDR3 runs 15 residues. The CDR3 DNA reads TGTGCCAGCGCTACCTTGACAGGGACTCAAGAGACCCAGTACTTC. This gives the protein CASATLTGTQETQYF. The full variable domain, completed using reference TRBV2 and TRBJ2-5, is EPEVTQTPSHQVTQMGQEVILRCVPISNHLYFYWYRQILGQKVEFLVSFYNNEISEKSEIFDDQFSVERPDGSNFTLKIRSTKLEDSAMYFCASATLTGTQETQYFGPGTRLLVL.